This is a list of T cell receptor beta chains from one sample in a study of blood T cells in healthy people across ages. TCRdb used MiXCR to reprocess the 5' RACE reads, holding one entry per CDR3 protein. This table holds hundreds of thousands of distinct CDR3 sequences, about 34% found once. Sequencing was done on a sample of blood. The receptor source for this set is an elderly woman in good health. The CDR3 runs from the conserved cysteine through the conserved F or W. D genes are given only for firm matches. The listing skips clone size in some rows; elsewhere it reads once, few, many or a size class.

j_call v_call clone_size d_call cdr3_aa cdr3_nt
TRBJ2-7 TRBV5-1 many TRBD2 CASSLELGGGSYEQYF TGCGCCAGCAGCTTGGAACTTGGGGGGGGGTCTTACGAGCAGTACTTC
TRBJ2-3 TRBV12-3/TRBV12-4 many TRBD2 CASRDSGTSGYTQYF TGTGCCAGCAGAGACTCCGGGACTAGCGGGTATACGCAGTATTTT
TRBJ2-6 TRBV18 many . CASSPWGTGANVLTF TGTGCCAGCTCACCCTGGGGCACTGGGGCCAACGTCCTGACTTTC
TRBJ2-7 TRBV5-6 . . CASSWGTGTDVYEQYF TGTGCCAGCAGCTGGGGGACTGGGACTGACGTCTACGAGCAGTACTTC
TRBJ1-2 TRBV6-5 many TRBD1 CASRRPGQGADGYTF TGTGCCAGCAGGCGCCCGGGACAGGGGGCGGATGGCTACACCTTC
TRBJ1-1 TRBV6-1 . . CASSVIGRKRNTEAFF TGTGCCAGCAGTGTAATAGGGAGAAAGAGGAACACTGAAGCTTTCTTT
TRBJ1-2 TRBV12-3/TRBV12-4 many . CASSLFRGSGGYTF TGTGCCAGCAGTTTATTTCGGGGAAGTGGAGGCTACACCTTC
TRBJ1-1 TRBV6-2/TRBV6-3 few . CASSYSAGIGFF TGTGCCAGCAGTTACTCGGCAGGTATCGGTTTCTTT
TRBJ2-7 TRBV7-6 . . CASSLRRDYEQYF TGTGCCAGCAGCTTACGGAGGGACTACGAGCAGTACTTC
TRBJ2-7 TRBV14 few . CASSPGSGGLYEQYF TGTGCCAGCAGCCCAGGTAGTGGCGGGTTGTACGAGCAGTACTTC
TRBJ1-1 TRBV5-5 few . CASSLYRQNPYDTEAFF TGTGCCAGCAGCTTATACAGGCAAAACCCGTACGACACTGAAGCTTTCTTT
TRBJ1-5 TRBV20-1 many . CSAQRGGGGNQPQHF TGCAGTGCCCAGAGGGGCGGGGGCGGCAATCAGCCCCAGCATTTT
TRBJ2-1 TRBV7-2 many . CASTPDGGKQFF TGTGCCAGCACGCCCGACGGGGGAAAGCAGTTCTTC
TRBJ1-2 TRBV12-3/TRBV12-4 many . CASRLRGSHGYTF TGTGCCAGCAGACTCAGAGGATCCCATGGCTACACCTTC
TRBJ1-2 TRBV7-9 many TRBD1 CASSWGQGGYGYTF TGTGCCAGCAGCTGGGGACAGGGGGGCTATGGCTACACCTTC
TRBJ1-2 TRBV5-1 . . CASSLQVNYGYTF TGCGCCAGCAGCTTGCAGGTTAACTATGGCTACACCTTC
TRBJ2-2 TRBV4-3 . TRBD2 CASSPQVPGLANTGELFF TGCGCCAGCAGCCCACAGGTTCCGGGACTAGCGAACACCGGGGAGCTGTTTTTT
TRBJ2-5 TRBV7-3 . . CASSHWGGGQETQYF TGTGCCAGCAGCCACTGGGGCGGCGGCCAAGAGACCCAGTACTTC
TRBJ2-3 TRBV6-2/TRBV6-3 many . CASSVQPSPQYF TGTGCCAGCTCCGTACAGCCCAGCCCGCAGTATTTT
TRBJ1-5 TRBV20-1 . . CSARGGSNQPQHF TGCAGTGCTAGGGGGGGTAGCAATCAGCCCCAGCATTTT
TRBJ2-6 TRBV19 many . CATSSGANVLTF TGTGCCACTAGCTCTGGGGCCAACGTCCTGACTTTC
TRBJ2-5 TRBV5-1 many . CASSLVDSTRAQYF TGCGCCAGCAGCTTGGTGGACAGTACCCGCGCCCAGTACTTC
TRBJ1-1 TRBV2 once TRBD1 CASSEPSGRQGRMYTEAFF TGTGCCAGCAGTGAACCCTCTGGGAGACAGGGGAGAATGTACACTGAAGCTTTCTTT
TRBJ1-5 TRBV4-1 . . CASSQEGGNQPQHF TGCGCCAGCAGCCAAGAGGGGGGGAATCAGCCCCAGCATTTT
TRBJ1-5 TRBV25-1 many . CASSVPFRPGGWRDQPQHF TGTGCCAGCAGTGTACCCTTCCGACCGGGAGGCTGGAGGGATCAGCCCCAGCATTTT
TRBJ2-7 TRBV20-1 . TRBD1 CSARGFGQGAGEQYF TGCAGTGCTAGGGGATTTGGACAGGGGGCTGGAGAGCAGTACTTC
TRBJ1-1 TRBV30 few . CAWGAIRMNTEAFF TGTGCCTGGGGGGCAATTCGAATGAACACTGAAGCTTTCTTT
TRBJ1-2 TRBV7-2 . TRBD1 CASSIQGAGGYTF TGTGCCAGCAGTATACAGGGGGCAGGTGGCTACACCTTC
TRBJ1-5 TRBV7-3 . . CASNLNGNQPQHF TGTGCCAGCAACTTAAATGGCAATCAGCCCCAGCATTTT
TRBJ2-1 TRBV7-2 . . CARAAEGPLRSYNEQFF TGTGCCAGGGCTGCCGAGGGGCCTCTTCGATCCTACAATGAGCAGTTCTTC
TRBJ1-2 TRBV7-2 many . CASSFYAGADDGYTF TGTGCCAGCAGCTTCTACGCCGGGGCCGATGATGGCTACACCTTC
TRBJ2-2 TRBV2 . . CASIRSGTGELFF TGTGCCAGCATCCGGTCGGGGACCGGGGAGCTGTTTTTT
TRBJ2-5 TRBV6-6 many . CASSYSGTGGETQYF TGTGCCAGCAGTTACTCGGGTACCGGAGGAGAGACCCAGTACTTC
TRBJ2-1 TRBV20-1 once . CSARDVGAVSYNEQFF TGCAGTGCTAGAGATGTTGGAGCGGTCTCCTACAATGAGCAGTTCTTC
TRBJ1-3 TRBV30 few . CACNPRGGGNTIYF TGTGCCTGCAACCCCCGGGGGGGTGGAAACACCATATATTTT
TRBJ1-2 TRBV3-1 many . CASSLDGTWRGYTF TGTGCCAGCAGCTTGGACGGGACTTGGAGGGGCTACACCTTC
TRBJ2-7 TRBV20-1 many . CSARDRRTYEQYF TGCAGTGCTAGAGACAGGCGTACCTACGAGCAGTACTTC
TRBJ2-1 TRBV30 many TRBD2 CAWSREGEQFF TGTGCCTGGAGTAGGGAGGGGGAGCAGTTCTTC
TRBJ2-3 TRBV5-1 many . CASSLAGTSTTDTQYF TGCGCCAGCAGCTTGGCGGGAACTTCTACCACAGATACGCAGTATTTT
TRBJ1-3 TRBV10-3 . . CAIKGPPSGNTIYF TGTGCCATCAAAGGCCCACCCTCTGGAAACACCATATATTTT
TRBJ2-5 TRBV24-1 many . CATSAGSRGETQYF TGTGCCACCAGTGCGGGCTCCCGAGGCGAGACCCAGTACTTC
TRBJ2-1 TRBV27 many . CASSSPMGSRYNEQFF TGTGCCAGCAGTTCCCCTATGGGTAGTAGATACAATGAGCAGTTCTTC
TRBJ2-1 TRBV9 few . CASSPRLEGSGNEQFF TGTGCCAGCAGTCCAAGACTAGAGGGTTCTGGCAATGAGCAGTTCTTC
TRBJ2-2 TRBV20-1 . . CSARTDRIGELFF TGCAGTGCTAGGACCGACAGAATCGGGGAGCTGTTTTTT
TRBJ2-7 TRBV7-3 many TRBD1 CASSPGQEYNEQYF TGTGCCAGCAGCCCGGGACAGGAATACAACGAGCAGTACTTC
TRBJ1-4 TRBV24-1 few . CATTWALTEKLFF TGTGCCACCACATGGGCCCTTACAGAAAAACTGTTTTTT
TRBJ2-7 TRBV7-2 many . CASSFSRGNRPEQYF TGTGCCAGCAGCTTTAGTAGGGGCAATCGCCCCGAGCAGTACTTC
TRBJ2-6 TRBV19 . . CASSSKTSSGANVLTF TGTGCCAGTAGCTCCAAAACATCCTCTGGGGCCAACGTCCTGACTTTC
TRBJ2-7 TRBV20-1 few TRBD2 CSAQTGAGGEYEQYF TGCAGTGCCCAGACCGGGGCGGGGGGGGAATACGAGCAGTACTTC
TRBJ1-1 TRBV7-9 . . CASSLVEGLGTEAFF TGTGCCAGCAGCCTGGTTGAGGGCCTGGGCACTGAAGCTTTCTTT
TRBJ1-1 TRBV7-2 . TRBD1 CASSTRQGYDTEAFF TGTGCCAGCAGCACGCGACAGGGCTACGACACTGAAGCTTTCTTT